The next 21 T cell receptor beta chains were all read from a single sample in a study of OX40 agonist ivuxolimab in advanced cancers. The method was immunoSEQ multiplex PCR; TCRdb's version includes in-frame clones alone and lacks a portion of them. The sample lists tens of thousands of clones, 92% occurring once. The sequenced sample was CD4+ or CD8+ T cells sorted from blood, obtained in a trial of the OX40 agonist ivuxolimab. Every receptor here comes from an adult with an advanced solid tumor such as melanoma, head and neck, liver or kidney cancer.

This chain uses TRBV27 with TRBJ1-1, with 10 bases matching TRBD1. The V and J ends lost 5 bases and 3 bases, in that order; junction bases with no gene match: 12. CDR1 is MNHEY and CDR2 is SMNVEV in the germline V gene (reference sequence). The CDR3 runs 17 residues. The CDR3 DNA sequence: TGTGCCAGCAGTACCATGGGGACAGGGGTTAGGGACACTGAAGCTTTCTTT. This encodes CASSTMGTGVRDTEAFF.

The chain uses TRBV27 and TRBJ2-6; 8 bases are a match to TRBD1. The CDR3 is made up of 13 amino acids. CDR1 is MNHEY and CDR2 is SMNVEV in the germline V gene (reference sequence). The trim removed 8 bases at V and 3 bases at J, leaving 0 bases unmatched. CDR3 bases: TGTGCCAGCGGACAGGGTGGGGCCAACGTCCTGACTTTC. This translates into CASGQGGANVLTF.

The chain is built from TRBV7-9 and TRBJ2-1; unclear D gene. Germline CDR1 is SEHNR and CDR2 is FQNEAQ (reference sequence). The CDR3 runs to 15 residues. Deletions cut 5 bases from V and 4 bases from J, with 15 bases between. CDR3 region: CASSPPVVGYNEQFF. The CDR3 DNA reads TGTGCCAGCAGCCCCCCCGTGGTCGGTTACAATGAGCAGTTCTTC. Full variable domain (missing parts from reference TRBV7-9 and TRBJ2-1): DTGVSQNPRHKITKRGQNVTFRCDPISEHNRLYWYRQTLGQGPEFLTYFQNEAQLEKSRLLSDRFSAERPKGSFSTLEIQRTEQGDSAMYLCASSPPVVGYNEQFFGPGTRLTVL.

The gene calls are TRBV11-2 and TRBJ1-1; D not certain. This CDR3 region has 11 residues. V was cut by 1 base and J by 7 bases, with 4 bases left in between. CDR1 is SGHAT and CDR2 is FQNNGV in the germline V gene. CDR3 sequence (DNA): TGTGCCAGCAGCTTAGTGGATGAAGCTTTCTTT. Encoded protein: CASSLVDEAFF.

V is TRBV27 and J is TRBJ1-2; 7 nucleotides line up with TRBD1. This CDR3 is 14 amino acids long. V trimming: 6 bases; J trimming: 5 bases; junction bases outside the gene matches: 9. Germline V gene data show CDR1 as MNHEY and CDR2 as SMNVEV (reference sequence). DNA of the CDR3: TGTGCCAGCAGGGACCTAACAGGGGTTTATGGCTACACCTTC. Translation: CASRDLTGVYGYTF.

The chain recombines TRBV19 with TRBJ2-2; 11 bases are a match to TRBD2. The CDR3 consists of 17 residues. Germline V CDR1 and CDR2: LNHDA, SQIVND (reference sequence). V shed 4 bases, J shed 1 base, and the junction held 5 bases outside the gene matches. The CDR3 protein is CASSRLAGGKNTGELFF. CDR3 coding DNA: TGTGCCAGTAGTAGGTTAGCGGGAGGGAAGAACACCGGGGAGCTGTTTTTT.

The sample holds one count of this clone. This chain uses TRBV6-5 with TRBJ1-4; D might be TRBD1 (6 bases). The CDR3 totals 15 residues. CDR1 is MNHEY, CDR2 SVGAGI, per germline. The V end lost 5 bases, the J end lost 5 bases, and 15 bases lay between the germline ends. The CDR3: CASSHETGVNEKLFF. The CDR3 nucleotides are TGTGCCAGCAGTCATGAGACAGGAGTAAATGAAAAACTGTTTTTT.

J is TRBJ2-7 and V is TRBV6-5, with D unresolved. Germline V lookup: CDR1 MNHEY, CDR2 SVGAGI. The ends were cut back, 0 bases at V and 5 bases at J, with 11 bases in the middle. CDR3 length equals 14 residues. The CDR3 protein is CASSYSEATHEQYF. CDR3 nucleotides: TGTGCCAGCAGTTACTCCGAGGCCACCCACGAGCAGTACTTC.

The V call is TRBV25-1, the J call TRBJ2-7; D perhaps matches TRBD2 (5 bases). The CDR3 has 13 amino acids. Between the trimmed V and J ends, which lost 4 bases and 3 bases, there was a span of 10 bases. The V gene's germline CDR1 is MGHDK and CDR2 SYGVNS. The CDR3 coding sequence is TGTGCCAGCAGTGTCCGGGGATACTACGAGCAGTACTTC. It specifies CASSVRGYYEQYF.

J is TRBJ1-1 and V is TRBV9; D is unresolved. Trimming shortened V by 0 bases and J by 3 bases, and 6 bases separated the two germline ends. CDR3 length equals 13 residues. Germline V CDR1 and CDR2: SGDLS, YYNGEE. The DNA of the CDR3 is TGTGCCAGCAGCGTAGAACGGTACACTGAAGCTTTCTTT. The encoded protein is CASSVERYTEAFF.

The chain couples TRBV11-3 to TRBJ2-7; TRBD2 matches 13 bases. Germline CDR1 and CDR2: SGHNT and YENEEA. V shed 1 base, J shed 5 bases, and the junction held 5 bases outside the gene matches. The CDR3 runs 16 residues. This CDR3 is CASSLGTSGSLDEQYF. CDR3 DNA: TGTGCCAGCAGCTTAGGGACTAGCGGGAGTTTAGACGAGCAGTACTTC.

The rearrangement links TRBV27 to TRBJ2-3; D is perhaps TRBD2 (6 bases). The CDR3 loop spans 16 amino acids. Germline V CDR1 and CDR2: MNHEY, SMNVEV (reference sequence). With 3 bases removed from V and 2 bases from J, the gap between germline ends came to 15 bases. The CDR3 loop reads CASSLEVSGPTDTQYF. The CDR3 region has the DNA TGTGCCAGCAGTTTGGAAGTTAGCGGCCCCACAGATACGCAGTATTTT.

This chain links TRBV13 with TRBJ2-1; 7 bases are shared with TRBD2. The V gene's germline CDR1 is PRHDT and CDR2 FYEKMQ (reference sequence). V shed 1 base, J shed 8 bases, and the junction held 8 bases outside the gene matches. The CDR3 contains 15 residues. The CDR3, as DNA: TGTGCCAGCAGCTTAGATCGAGGGAGGGTCGATGAGCAGTTCTTC. This sequence encodes CASSLDRGRVDEQFF.

The V gene is TRBV5-8, the J gene TRBJ1-2; tentative D call: TRBD1 (5 bases). V was pared by 1 base and J by 4 bases, with 11 bases between. CDR1 SGHTS and CDR2 YDEGEE come from the germline V gene. This CDR3 region has 14 residues. CDR3 protein: CASSLSQGTYGYTF. In nucleotides, the CDR3 is TGTGCCAGCAGCTTGTCCCAGGGCACCTATGGCTACACCTTC.

CDR3 protein: CASSEPGGRNEQFF. The CDR3 bases are TGTGCCAGCAGTGAGCCTGGGGGGAGGAATGAGCAGTTCTTC. V gene TRBV2 combines with J gene TRBJ2-1; a weak D match, TRBD2 (6 bases). This CDR3 spans 14 amino acids. With 3 bases removed from V and 7 bases from J, the gap between germline ends came to 13 bases. CDR1 SNHLY and CDR2 FYNNEI come from the germline V gene.

The CDR3 region is CASSLTHYEQYF. In DNA, the CDR3 is TGCGCCAGCAGCTTGACCCACTACGAGCAGTACTTC. The rearrangement uses TRBV5-1 and TRBJ2-7, with D uncertain. Trimming took 1 base from V and 3 from J, leaving 5 bases between them. The CDR3 runs 12 residues. Germline V gene data show CDR1 as SGHRS and CDR2 as YFSETQ.

This clone was seen a handful of times. The chain combines TRBV18 with TRBJ1-2; D uncertain. Germline CDR1 KGHSH, CDR2 LQKENI. Trimming left V 0 bases short and J 8 bases short, with 13 bases between. This CDR3 has 14 residues. The CDR3 region is CASSPPATSDGYTF. In DNA form, the CDR3 reads TGTGCCAGCTCACCACCGGCCACTTCGGACGGCTACACCTTC.

The chain links TRBV9 to TRBJ2-2; D is ambiguous. This CDR3 spans 17 amino acids. The germline V and J ends were trimmed by 1 base and 4 bases, with 17 bases remaining between them. Looked up from germline, CDR1 is SGDLS and CDR2 is YYNGEE. DNA for the CDR3: TGTGCCAGCAGCGTACTGGCTAGGGCCCCGAGCACCGGGGAGCTGTTTTTT. It specifies CASSVLARAPSTGELFF.

The rearrangement links TRBV6-4 to TRBJ2-7; 9 bases map to TRBD2. J lost 4 bases, V lost 6 bases, and 7 bases had no gene match. The CDR3 extends over 14 amino acids. Germline-derived CDR1 and CDR2 are MRHNA and SNTAGT. The CDR3 nucleotides read TGTGCCAGCAGACCAGGACTAGCGCAGTACGAGCAGTACTTC. This translates into CASRPGLAQYEQYF.

This clone was recorded once. The chain employs TRBV28 and TRBJ2-1; D gene ambiguous. Germline CDR1 MDHEN, CDR2 SYDVKM. The CDR3 totals 13 residues. The germline V and J ends were trimmed by 6 bases and 6 bases, with 12 bases remaining between them. The CDR3 bases are TGTGCCAGCAGCTACCCCCCCTCCAATGAGCAGTTCTTC. Amino acid sequence: CASSYPPSNEQFF.

The chain couples TRBV4-3 to TRBJ1-1; TRBD1 is a possible D gene (5 bases). The CDR3 has 15 amino acids. CDR1 is LGHNA, CDR2 YSLEER, per germline. With 2 bases removed from V and 3 bases from J, the gap between germline ends came to 13 bases. CDR3 coding DNA: TGCGCCAGCAGCCAACTAACCGGAGGGGACACTGAAGCTTTCTTT. Protein sequence: CASSQLTGGDTEAFF.